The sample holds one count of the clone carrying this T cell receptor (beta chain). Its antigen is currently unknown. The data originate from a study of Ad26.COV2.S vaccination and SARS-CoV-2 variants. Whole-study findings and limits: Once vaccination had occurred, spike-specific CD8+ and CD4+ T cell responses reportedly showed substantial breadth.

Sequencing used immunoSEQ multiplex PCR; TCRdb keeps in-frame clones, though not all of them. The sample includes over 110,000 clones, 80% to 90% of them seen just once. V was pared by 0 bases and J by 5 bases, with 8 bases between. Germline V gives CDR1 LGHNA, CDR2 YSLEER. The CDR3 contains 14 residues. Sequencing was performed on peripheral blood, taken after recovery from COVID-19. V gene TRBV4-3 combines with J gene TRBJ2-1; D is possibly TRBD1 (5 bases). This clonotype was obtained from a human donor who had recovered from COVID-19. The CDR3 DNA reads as TGCGCCAGCAGCCAAGAGGCAGGGAACAATGAGCAGTTCTTC. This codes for CASSQEAGNNEQFF.